The 5 T cell receptor beta chains below were found in one sample sequenced in a study of blood T cell repertoires in COVID-19. Profiling relied on immunoSEQ multiplex PCR, and the TCRdb table lists in-frame clones only, not all of them. Of roughly 200,000 clones listed, 84% are singletons. Material for sequencing was peripheral blood. The receptors come from an older woman with active or convalescent COVID-19.

This clone was detected once. The genes are TRBV10-3 and TRBJ2-7; 8 nucleotides align to TRBD1. Unmatched junction bases numbered 20, after V lost 3 bases and J lost 7 bases. Germline V gene lookup returns CDR1 ENHRY and CDR2 SYGVKD. The CDR3 loop spans 18 amino acids. CDR3 nucleotides: TGTGCCATCAGTGATCCTCAGGGGGCTGGAGCAACTATGGGGGAGCAGTACTTC. Its translation is CAISDPQGAGATMGEQYF.

A few counts support this clone. The CDR3 sequence: CASSLSAGGVYGYTF. As DNA, the CDR3 is TGCGCCAGCAGCTTGTCGGCAGGGGGAGTCTACGGCTACACCTTC. The V and J genes are TRBV5-1 and TRBJ1-2, with 7 bases fitting TRBD1. Germline lookup yields CDR1 SGHRS and CDR2 YFSETQ. Losses at the gene ends were 1 base for V and 8 bases for J; bases not matched to a gene: 11. CDR3 length equals 15 residues.

The genes are TRBV30 and TRBJ2-2, with 10 nucleotides matching TRBD2. The CDR3 contains 15 residues. CDR1 GTSNPN and CDR2 SVGIG come from the germline V gene (reference sequence). Trimming cost V 0 bases and J 6 bases; bases outside gene matches: 4. This CDR3 reads CAWSVTLAGAGELFF. The DNA of the CDR3 is TGTGCCTGGAGTGTAACCCTAGCGGGAGCCGGGGAGCTGTTTTTT.

The V call is TRBV2, the J call TRBJ1-2; possibly TRBD1 for D (5 bases). The CDR3 extends over 12 amino acids. Trimming removed 8 bases at V and 7 bases at J, with 14 bases between. Germline CDR1 is SNHLY and CDR2 is FYNNEI. The CDR3 loop is CASLGGGFGYTF. CDR3 nucleotide sequence: TGTGCCAGCCTAGGCGGGGGTTTTGGCTACACCTTC. The variable domain in full, completed from reference TRBV2 and TRBJ1-2, reads EPEVTQTPSHQVTQMGQEVILRCVPISNHLYFYWYRQILGQKVEFLVSFYNNEISEKSEIFDDQFSVERPDGSNFTLKIRSTKLEDSAMYFCASLGGGFGYTFGSGTRLTVV.

The chain combines TRBV7-9 with TRBJ2-7, with D hard to call. Germline assignment: CDR1 SEHNR and CDR2 FQNEAQ (reference sequence). V lost 1 base, J lost 3 bases, and 13 bases lay in between. The CDR3 is made up of 15 amino acids. The DNA of the CDR3 is TGTGCCAGCAGCTTAGACGAGGTCCCGAGCTACGAGCAGTACTTC. This encodes CASSLDEVPSYEQYF.